The next 24 T cell receptor beta chains were all read from a single sample in a study of molecular identifiers for immune sequencing clone quantification. TCRdb reprocessed the PCR reads via MiXCR and lists one record per CDR3 protein. This table holds tens of thousands of distinct CDR3 sequences, around a sixth found once. The sequencing input was naive CD8+ T cells from blood, with Jurkat cell RNA spiked in. Subset of the sample: FACS-sorted CD8+CD4-CCR7+CD45RA+ naive T cells. These receptors came from a human donor in good health. Some libraries in this study had Jurkat cell RNA spiked in.

The table lists this clonotype with many counts. The chain employs TRBV20-1 and TRBJ2-7; 15 nucleotides align to TRBD2. Per germline, CDR1 DFQATT and CDR2 SNEGSKA (reference sequence). The ends lost 5 bases at V and 6 bases at J; junction bases unmatched: 2. The CDR3 spans 13 residues. In nucleotides, the CDR3 is TGCAGTGCTCCGGGACTAGCGGGAGGCGAGCAGTACTTC. As protein: CSAPGLAGGEQYF.

This clonotype appeared many times. The J gene is TRBJ2-3, the V gene TRBV6-6; 10 nucleotides align to TRBD1. Germline loops: CDR1 MNHNY, CDR2 SVGAGI (reference sequence). J lost 1 base, V lost 5 bases, and 0 bases had no gene match. The CDR3 runs to 14 residues. CDR3 DNA: TGTGCCAGCAGTGGACAGGGGGGCACAGATACGCAGTATTTT. Its protein is CASSGQGGTDTQYF.

The sample holds many counts of this clonotype. V usage is TRBV5-5 and J usage is TRBJ2-3; a weak D match, TRBD2 (5 bases). The germline gives CDR1 SGHKS, CDR2 YYEKEE (reference sequence). Trimming removed 7 bases at V and 0 bases at J, with 12 bases between. The CDR3 contains 14 residues. CDR3 residues: CASSGGYSTDTQYF. The CDR3, as DNA: TGTGCCAGCTCCGGAGGTTATAGCACAGATACGCAGTATTTT.

Many counts were recorded for this clonotype. J is TRBJ1-2 and V is TRBV29-1; D might be TRBD1 (6 bases). V gave up 4 bases and J gave up 7 bases, with 13 bases separating them. CDR1 is SQVTM, CDR2 ANQGSEA, per germline. This CDR3 comprises 12 residues. The CDR3 region is CSVGTASSGYTF. The CDR3 nucleotides read TGCAGCGTTGGGACAGCGAGTAGTGGCTACACCTTC.

As to this clonotype: A single base separates this from a much larger clone, so it may be a read error. This sequence joins TRBV18 and TRBJ2-3; TRBD2 matches at 9 bases. Germline CDR1 reads KGHSH; CDR2 reads LQKENI. The CDR3 consists of 16 residues. The CDR3 sequence: CASSPLAGGTTDTQDF. The CDR3 nucleotides read TGTGCCAGCTCACCATTGGCGGGAGGGACCACAGATACGCAGGATTTT.

This clonotype was seen only a few times. The V call is TRBV11-2, the J call TRBJ1-2, with 10 nucleotides matching TRBD1. Germline CDR1 and CDR2: SGHAT and FQNNGV. V trimming: 6 bases; J trimming: 2 bases; junction bases outside the gene matches: 9. CDR3 size: 16 residues. The CDR3 reads CASSYIPTGGNYGYTF. DNA of the CDR3: TGTGCCAGCAGTTACATCCCGACAGGGGGCAACTATGGCTACACCTTC.

This clonotype has ten or more counts. The chain links TRBV7-6 to TRBJ2-7, with D possibly TRBD2 on 5 matching bases. The V gene's germline CDR1 is SGHVS and CDR2 FNYEAQ. Trimming stripped 0 bases from V and 0 bases from J, with 9 bases between. The CDR3 runs 15 residues. As DNA, the CDR3 is TGTGCCAGCAGCTTAGCGGGGAGTGCCTCCTACGAGCAGTACTTC. This codes for CASSLAGSASYEQYF.

This clonotype was recorded a few times. This sequence joins TRBV11-2 and TRBJ2-1; 8 nucleotides align to TRBD2. The CDR3 totals 12 residues. With 5 bases clipped from V and 11 bases from J, the junction kept 5 bases outside the gene matches. Looked up from germline, CDR1 is SGHAT and CDR2 is FQNNGV. Here the CDR3 DNA reads TGTGCCAGCAGCCAGCGGGAGAGACAGCAGTTCTTC. Protein product: CASSQRERQQFF.

A remark on this clonotype: This may arise from a read error, as a much more abundant clone is one base away. As DNA, the CDR3 is TGCGCCAGCAGCCAAGGGACAGGGAGTCAGCTCCAGCATTTT. Amino acid sequence: CASSQGTGSQLQHF. This chain joins TRBV4-3 and TRBJ1-5; 8 positions match TRBD1. The CDR3 loop spans 14 amino acids. Looked up from germline, CDR1 is LGHNA and CDR2 is YSLEER.

This clonotype was seen at least ten times. The genes are TRBV6-2 or TRBV6-3 and TRBJ1-5; no firm D call. Trimming took 7 bases from V and 0 from J, leaving 13 bases between them. In germline, CDR1 is MNHEY, CDR2 SVGEGT. The CDR3 sequence is 15 residues long. The CDR3 region is CASTDWMYSNQPQHF. CDR3 DNA: TGTGCCAGCACCGACTGGATGTATAGCAATCAGCCCCAGCATTTT.

This clonotype came up many times. The chain combines TRBV28 with TRBJ2-3; 8 bases match TRBD1. The length of the CDR3 is 18 residues. Looked up from germline, CDR1 is MDHEN and CDR2 is SYDVKM. The V gene end was trimmed by 6 bases and the J gene end by 3 bases; junction bases not matched to a gene: 17. The DNA of the CDR3 is TGTGCCAGCAGCTCCTACTCACTCAGGGGGCGACCGACAGATACGCAGTATTTT. The encoded protein is CASSSYSLRGRPTDTQYF.

Turning to this clonotype: A much larger clone differs by one base, so this may be a read error. Since the CDR3 does not end with the conserved phenylalanine or tryptophan, this likely comes from a read error. The V gene is TRBV28, the J gene TRBJ2-1; the D gene is possibly TRBD2 (5 bases). Trimming shortened V by 5 bases and J by 6 bases, and 14 bases separated the two germline ends. There are 14 residues in the CDR3. Germline loops: CDR1 MDHEN, CDR2 SYDVKM. The CDR3 sequence: CASSPLESGNEQFL. As DNA, the CDR3 is TGTGCCAGCAGTCCCCTAGAGAGCGGCAATGAGCAGTTCCTC.

The genes are TRBV6-1 and TRBJ2-7; no clear D. Trimming pared 2 bases from V and 5 bases from J, leaving 25 bases between. CDR3 length equals 18 residues. Germline V lookup: CDR1 MNHNS, CDR2 SASEGT. This chain's CDR3 is CASSERRLFTRAVDEQYF. CDR3 bases: TGTGCCAGCAGTGAACGTCGCTTGTTTACACGGGCTGTCGACGAGCAGTACTTC.

This clonotype was seen at least ten times. The chain combines TRBV12-3 or TRBV12-4 with TRBJ1-2; D not resolved. The CDR3 loop spans 11 amino acids. Trimming pared 1 base from V and 4 bases from J, leaving 1 base between. CDR3: CASSLGYGYTF. CDR3 DNA sequence: TGTGCCAGCAGTTTAGGCTATGGCTACACCTTC.

J is TRBJ2-1 and V is TRBV7-2; 11 nucleotides align to TRBD2. The ends lost 5 bases at V and 4 bases at J; junction bases unmatched: 16. The germline V gene has CDR1 SGHTA and CDR2 FQGNSA. The CDR3 has 19 amino acids. The CDR3 DNA follows: TGTGCCAGCAGCAAATCATGGGACCCGGGACTAGCGGCGTACAATGAGCAGTTCTTC. Protein product: CASSKSWDPGLAAYNEQFF.

The table lists this clonotype with many counts. The chain couples TRBV5-1 to TRBJ1-3; D ambiguous. With 0 bases removed from V and 11 bases from J, the gap between germline ends came to 12 bases. The CDR3 has 13 amino acids. Germline V gene data show CDR1 as SGHRS and CDR2 as YFSETQ. For the CDR3, the DNA is TGCGCCAGCAGCTTGGTAGAGGGTAGCGCCATATATTTT. Amino acid sequence: CASSLVEGSAIYF.

This clonotype has more than one count but fewer than ten. The CDR3 sequence is CATSTDPFRGTDTQYF. The CDR3 bases are TGTGCCACCAGCACCGATCCATTTCGGGGCACAGATACGCAGTATTTT. The V gene is TRBV15, the J gene TRBJ2-3, with D unresolved. Germline-derived CDR1 and CDR2 are LNHNV and YYDKDF (reference sequence). The CDR3 has 16 residues. Trimming cost V 4 bases and J 1 base, with 15 bases left between them.

The table lists this clonotype with many counts. J is TRBJ1-1 and V is TRBV2; D unresolved. CDR1 and CDR2 (germline): SNHLY, FYNNEI. The CDR3 extends over 9 amino acids. Trimming removed 7 bases at V and 11 bases at J, with 8 bases between. DNA for the CDR3: TGTGCCAGCACTAAACAGGCTTTCTTT. This sequence encodes CASTKQAFF.

For this clonotype: A much more abundant neighbour one base away suggests this may be a read error. The V gene is TRBV10-3, the J gene TRBJ2-7; no definite D call. CDR1 and CDR2 (germline): ENHRY, SYGVKD. CDR3 length equals 13 residues. The CDR3 DNA sequence: TGTGCCGTCAGTGAGTCCTATGACTACGAGCAGTACTTC. This codes for CAVSESYDYEQYF.

This clonotype occurred many times. The chain joins TRBV5-5 to TRBJ2-7, with 7 bases matching TRBD1. The CDR3 is made up of 12 amino acids. Germline trimming cut 2 bases from V and 5 bases from J; bases unmatched to any gene: 1. Germline assignment: CDR1 SGHKS and CDR2 YYEKEE (reference sequence). CDR3 sequence reads: CASSFTGDEQYF. The CDR3 DNA reads TGTGCCAGCAGCTTCACAGGGGACGAGCAGTACTTC.

The chain employs TRBV29-1 and TRBJ2-3; 10 positions agree with TRBD2. The V and J ends lost 7 bases and 3 bases, in that order; junction bases with no gene match: 7. The CDR3 spans 14 residues. Germline CDR1 SQVTM, CDR2 ANQGSEA. Here the CDR3 DNA reads TGCAGCGATCGGAGCGGGAGGGCTACAGATACGCAGTATTTT. This codes for CSDRSGRATDTQYF.

On this clonotype: This sequence may be a read error, since a much larger clone differs from it by one base. The V call is TRBV2, the J call TRBJ2-7; D uncertain. V lost 4 bases, J lost 0 bases, and 10 bases lay in between. Germline CDR1 and CDR2: SNHLY and FYNNEI. There are 14 residues in the CDR3. The CDR3 region has the DNA TGTGCCAGCAGTGTTACAGCGTTCTCCTACGAGCAGTACTTC. Amino acids: CASSVTAFSYEQYF.

This clonotype has just a few counts. The chain carries TRBV20-1 and TRBJ2-5; D is uncertain. There are 13 residues in the CDR3. With 0 bases removed from V and 2 bases from J, the gap between germline ends came to 7 bases. Per germline, CDR1 DFQATT and CDR2 SNEGSKA (reference sequence). CDR3 residues: CSARDPSQETQYF. The CDR3 region has the DNA TGCAGTGCTAGAGATCCCAGTCAAGAGACCCAGTACTTC.

Turning to this clonotype: Given a much more abundant clone one base away, this may be a read error. The chain's CDR3 is CASSVGASGHNEQFF. CDR3 nucleotide sequence: TGTGCCAGCAGCGTGGGAGCTAGCGGTCACAATGAGCAGTTCTTC. The V and J genes are TRBV9 and TRBJ2-1; the match to TRBD2 covers 7 bases. CDR1 is SGDLS and CDR2 is YYNGEE in the germline V gene. Unmatched junction bases numbered 7, after V lost 2 bases and J lost 5 bases. The CDR3 is made up of 15 amino acids.